Listed below are T cell receptor beta chains from one sample, sequenced in a study of regulatory T cells in long-lasting Graves disease. TCRdb independently ran MiXCR on the multiplex PCR reads; one entry per CDR3 protein. Counted here are about 400,000 distinct CDR3 sequences, around 21% occurring once; the ten biggest clones make up about 20%. Specimen: peripheral blood mononuclear cells (PBMCs), collected when the disease was refractory, from a patient treated with antithyroid drugs. The source of these receptors is a female donor with Graves disease. The CDR3 runs from the conserved cysteine through the conserved F or W. D genes are given only for firm matches. Part of the rows lack a size; the others show once, few, many or a class for expanded clones.

cdr3_aa cdr3_nt clone_size j_call v_call d_call
CASSLVSGAGNTIYF TGTGCCAGCAGTTTAGTCTCAGGGGCTGGAAACACCATATATTTT few TRBJ1-3 TRBV12-3/TRBV12-4 NA
CASGRYEQYF TGTGCCAGCGGCCGCTACGAGCAGTACTTC many TRBJ2-7 TRBV2 NA
CASSPDPTGAQYF TGTGCCAGCAGCCCCGATCCCACGGGGGCCCAGTACTTC many TRBJ2-5 TRBV7-3 NA
CASSPRGTSVYEQYF TGCGCCAGCAGCCCCCGGGGGACTAGCGTCTACGAGCAGTACTTC NA TRBJ2-7 TRBV5-1 TRBD2
CASSNFGPDEQYF TGTGCCAGTAGTAACTTCGGGCCTGACGAGCAGTACTTC few TRBJ2-7 TRBV19 NA
CASSETGGSAEAFF TGTGCCAGCAGCGAAACAGGGGGTTCGGCTGAAGCTTTCTTT NA TRBJ1-1 TRBV7-9 TRBD1
CASKTQTSYEQYF TGTGCCAGCAAAACACAGACCAGCTACGAGCAGTACTTC few TRBJ2-7 TRBV6-1 NA
CSARKLAETTDTQYF TGCAGTGCTAGAAAACTAGCGGAGACCACAGATACGCAGTATTTT NA TRBJ2-3 TRBV20-1 TRBD2
CASSLVLAGEVTGELFF TGTGCCAGCAGCTTAGTTCTAGCGGGAGAAGTCACCGGGGAGCTGTTTTTT few TRBJ2-2 TRBV11-2 TRBD2
CASSFGWEETQYF TGTGCCAGCAGCTTTGGTTGGGAAGAGACCCAGTACTTC many TRBJ2-5 TRBV7-8 NA
CASSPAWDIEKLFF TGTGCCAGCAGTCCCGCGTGGGACATTGAAAAACTGTTTTTT NA TRBJ1-4 TRBV7-9 NA
CASSLGTLSGNTEAFF TGTGCCAGCAGCTTGGGTACCTTGTCTGGGAACACTGAAGCTTTCTTT many TRBJ1-1 TRBV11-2 NA
CSAGGLGSNYGYTF TGCAGCGCTGGGGGTCTGGGGTCTAACTATGGCTACACCTTC NA TRBJ1-2 TRBV29-1 NA
CSASGVGVSGANVLTF TGCAGTGCGTCAGGGGTTGGGGTCTCTGGGGCCAACGTCCTGACTTTC NA TRBJ2-6 TRBV20-1 NA
CASSSGLAGKEQYF TGTGCCAGCAGCTCGGGACTAGCGGGAAAAGAGCAGTACTTC NA TRBJ2-7 TRBV7-2 TRBD2
CASRTKNFGARSNQPQHF TGTGCCAGCAGGACGAAGAATTTTGGGGCTCGGAGCAATCAGCCCCAGCATTTT NA TRBJ1-5 TRBV6-1 NA
CASSLSGPQPQHF TGTGCCAGCAGTTTGTCAGGTCCTCAGCCCCAGCATTTT many TRBJ1-5 TRBV12-3/TRBV12-4 NA
CASSRQGKAGEQYF TGTGCCAGTAGCCGACAGGGGAAAGCGGGCGAGCAGTACTTC few TRBJ2-7 TRBV19 TRBD1
CASSGPGPYEQYF TGTGCCAGCAGCGGTCCTGGCCCCTACGAGCAGTACTTC many TRBJ2-7 TRBV28 NA
CASSSGQGGETQYF TGTGCCAGTAGTTCTGGACAGGGTGGGGAGACCCAGTACTTC NA TRBJ2-5 TRBV19 TRBD1
CASSFRAPGANEQYF TGTGCCAGCAGCTTCCGGGCCCCAGGCGCAAACGAGCAGTACTTC NA TRBJ2-7 TRBV5-6 NA
CASSPGLQNTGELFF TGCGCCAGCAGCCCCGGACTACAAAACACCGGGGAGCTGTTTTTT NA TRBJ2-2 TRBV4-1 NA
CASSSQGAGVNTEAFF TGTGCCAGCAGCTCCCAGGGGGCGGGGGTGAACACTGAAGCTTTCTTT few TRBJ1-1 TRBV7-9 TRBD1
CASSYSEPPAGEAFF TGTGCCAGCAGTTACTCAGAACCCCCCGCAGGTGAAGCTTTCTTT NA TRBJ1-1 TRBV6-5 NA
CATSASARGPRHF TGTGCCACCAGTGCGTCGGCCCGAGGGCCCCGGCATTTT NA TRBJ1-5 TRBV24-1 NA
CASSPPGQGSYNEQFF TGTGCCAGCAGCCCACCGGGACAGGGAAGTTACAATGAGCAGTTCTTC NA TRBJ2-1 TRBV7-9 TRBD1
CASRSQVSYEQYF TGTGCCAGCAGGTCACAGGTTTCGTACGAGCAGTACTTC NA TRBJ2-7 TRBV6-1 NA
CASTVQGNTEAFF TGCGCCAGCACCGTACAGGGTAACACTGAAGCTTTCTTT many TRBJ1-1 TRBV10-1 NA
CASSPQTSGINEQFF TGTGCCAGCAGTCCCCAGACTAGCGGGATCAATGAGCAGTTCTTC NA TRBJ2-1 TRBV28 TRBD2
CSARRDGNTEAFF TGCAGTGCTAGGAGGGACGGGAATACTGAAGCTTTCTTT NA TRBJ1-1 TRBV20-1 NA
CASSSGTGAGEQYF TGTGCCAGCAGCAGCGGGACAGGGGCAGGGGAGCAGTACTTC many TRBJ2-7 TRBV27 TRBD1
CASSNTGTFYTEAFF TGTGCCAGCAGCAATACCGGGACCTTTTACACTGAAGCTTTCTTT few TRBJ1-1 TRBV12-3/TRBV12-4 NA
CSATDPGWYEAFF TGCAGTGCCACAGATCCCGGGTGGTACGAAGCTTTCTTT few TRBJ1-1 TRBV20-1 NA
CASRHGASGSGEKETQYF TGTGCCAGCAGGCACGGGGCTAGCGGGAGCGGGGAAAAAGAGACCCAGTACTTC many TRBJ2-5 TRBV6-1 TRBD2
CATSRERGPANSPLHF TGTGCCACCAGCAGAGAGCGGGGACCGGCTAATTCACCCCTCCACTTT NA TRBJ1-6 TRBV15 NA
CASSYREKVTEAFF TGTGCCAGCAGCTACAGGGAGAAGGTAACTGAAGCTTTCTTT few TRBJ1-1 TRBV5-6 NA
CASSLFAGGGQPQHF TGTGCCAGCAGTTTATTTGCAGGGGGCGGTCAGCCCCAGCATTTT few TRBJ1-5 TRBV27 TRBD1
CASRPEGVITEAFF TGTGCCAGCAGACCCGAGGGTGTGATAACTGAAGCTTTCTTT few TRBJ1-1 TRBV7-9 NA
CASSVTGTVYEQYF TGTGCCAGCAGCGTTACCGGGACAGTCTACGAGCAGTACTTC many TRBJ2-7 TRBV10-2 TRBD1
CASTPGTANEKLFF TGTGCCAGCACCCCCGGGACAGCTAATGAAAAACTGTTTTTT few TRBJ1-4 TRBV11-2 TRBD1
CASSEQTRSSYEQYF TGTGCCAGCAGTGAGCAGACTAGGAGCTCCTACGAGCAGTACTTC many TRBJ2-7 TRBV2 NA
CASSSQDRGAKNIQYF TGTGCCAGCAGTTCACAGGACAGGGGTGCCAAAAACATTCAGTACTTC few TRBJ2-4 TRBV6-5 TRBD1
CAGSYAQMNTEAFF TGTGCCGGCAGTTATGCCCAGATGAACACTGAAGCTTTCTTT few TRBJ1-1 TRBV6-5 NA
CALEEPPYEQYF TGTGCTCTCGAGGAGCCTCCCTACGAGCAGTACTTC many TRBJ2-7 TRBV7-9 NA
CAWSNSGSGTILFYEQYF TGTGCCTGGAGTAACTCGGGTAGCGGGACAATCCTGTTCTACGAGCAGTACTTC few TRBJ2-7 TRBV30 TRBD2
CASSLRLTSGSLTDTQYF TGTGCCAGCAGCTTGCGTTTGACTAGCGGGAGTCTCACAGATACGCAGTATTTT NA TRBJ2-3 TRBV5-5 TRBD2
CASSNDGGNQPQHF TGTGCCAGCAGTAACGACGGGGGAAATCAGCCCCAGCATTTT many TRBJ1-5 TRBV2 NA
CASSEAFGLNTEAFF TGTGCCAGCAGTGAAGCGTTTGGATTGAACACTGAAGCTTTCTTT many TRBJ1-1 TRBV25-1 NA
CASSIGFAGGLGNEQFF TGTGCCAGTAGTATAGGTTTTGCGGGAGGGCTAGGTAATGAGCAGTTCTTC NA TRBJ2-1 TRBV19 TRBD2
CASSSQPGQGLYF TGTGCCAGCAGCTCGCAGCCGGGACAGGGTTTATACTTC few TRBJ2-7 TRBV7-3 TRBD1
CASSLGQGTGELFF TGTGCCAGCAGCTTGGGACAGGGGACCGGGGAGCTGTTTTTT many TRBJ2-2 TRBV11-3 TRBD1
CASSLVTRWSTEAFF TGTGCCAGCAGCTTAGTTACTCGGTGGAGCACTGAAGCTTTCTTT few TRBJ1-1 TRBV7-2 NA
CSASTQGAGYGYTF TGCAGTGCAAGTACTCAGGGGGCTGGCTATGGCTACACCTTC many TRBJ1-2 TRBV20-1 TRBD1
CASSAMTAELVDTQYF TGTGCCAGCAGCGCGATGACAGCGGAGTTAGTAGATACGCAGTATTTT NA TRBJ2-3 TRBV7-6 NA
CSAGSGSADTQYF TGCAGTGCTGGTAGCGGGAGCGCAGATACGCAGTATTTT NA TRBJ2-3 TRBV20-1 TRBD2
CSPPRAGAYQPQHF TGCAGCCCCCCTAGGGCAGGGGCCTATCAGCCCCAGCATTTT few TRBJ1-5 TRBV29-1 NA
CASSAQRTGRTDTQYF TGTGCCAGCAGTGCCCAGCGGACAGGACGCACAGATACGCAGTATTTT NA TRBJ2-3 TRBV6-2/TRBV6-3 TRBD1
CSVTPGQPLVYQPQHF TGCAGCGTTACCCCGGGACAGCCTCTTGTTTATCAGCCCCAGCATTTT few TRBJ1-5 TRBV29-1 TRBD1
CASVLGTRQETQYF TGTGCCTCGGTACTTGGCACCAGACAAGAGACCCAGTACTTC NA TRBJ2-5 TRBV30 NA